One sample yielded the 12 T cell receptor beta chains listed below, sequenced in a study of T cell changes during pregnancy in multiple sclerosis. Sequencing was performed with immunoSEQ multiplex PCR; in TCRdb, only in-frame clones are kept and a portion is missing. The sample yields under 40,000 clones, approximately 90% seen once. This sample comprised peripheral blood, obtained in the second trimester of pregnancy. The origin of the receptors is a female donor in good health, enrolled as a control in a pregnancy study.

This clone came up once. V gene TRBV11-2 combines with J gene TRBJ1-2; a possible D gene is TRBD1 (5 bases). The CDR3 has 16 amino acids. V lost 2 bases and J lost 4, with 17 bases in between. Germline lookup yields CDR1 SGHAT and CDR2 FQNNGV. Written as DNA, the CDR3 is TGTGCCAGCAGCTTATTCCGGGGGAAGCGCGGCTATGGCTACACCTTC. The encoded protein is CASSLFRGKRGYGYTF.

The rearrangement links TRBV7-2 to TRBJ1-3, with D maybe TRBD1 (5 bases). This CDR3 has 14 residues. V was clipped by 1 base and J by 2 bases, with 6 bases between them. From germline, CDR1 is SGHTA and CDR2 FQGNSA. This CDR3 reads CASSLGGAGNTIYF. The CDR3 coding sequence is TGTGCCAGCAGCTTAGGGGGGGCTGGAAACACCATATATTTT. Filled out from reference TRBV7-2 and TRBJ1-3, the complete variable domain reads GAGVSQSPSNKVTEKGKDVELRCDPISGHTALYWYRQSLGQGLEFLIYFQGNSAPDKSGLPSDRFSAERTGGSVSTLTIQRTQQEDSAVYLCASSLGGAGNTIYFGEGSWLTVV.

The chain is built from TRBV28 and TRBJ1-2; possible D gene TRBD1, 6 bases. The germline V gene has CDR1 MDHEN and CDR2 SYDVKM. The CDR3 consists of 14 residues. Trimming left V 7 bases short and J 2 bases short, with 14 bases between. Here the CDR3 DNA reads TGTGCCAGCACCGTAGTCAGGGGAAACTATGGCTACACCTTC. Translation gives CASTVVRGNYGYTF.

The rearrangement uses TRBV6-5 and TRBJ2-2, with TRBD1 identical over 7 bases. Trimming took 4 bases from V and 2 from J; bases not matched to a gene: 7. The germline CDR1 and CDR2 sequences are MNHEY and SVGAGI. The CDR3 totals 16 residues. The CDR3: CASSSMGQLNTGELFF. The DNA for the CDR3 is TGTGCCAGCAGTTCGATGGGACAGCTTAACACCGGGGAGCTGTTTTTT.

The CDR3 loop reads CATASGRSYNEQFF. The CDR3 DNA is TGTGCCACCGCTAGCGGGAGGTCCTACAATGAGCAGTTCTTC. The chain is built from TRBV19 and TRBJ2-1; 11 bases fit TRBD2. V dropped 10 bases and J dropped 1; count of bases not matched to a gene: 3. CDR1 is LNHDA, CDR2 SQIVND, per germline (reference sequence). CDR3 length equals 14 residues.

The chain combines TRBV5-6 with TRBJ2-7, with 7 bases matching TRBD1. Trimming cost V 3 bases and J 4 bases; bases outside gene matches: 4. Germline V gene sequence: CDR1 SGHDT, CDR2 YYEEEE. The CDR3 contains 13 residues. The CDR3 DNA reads TGTGCCAGCAGCTCGACAGGGCGGTACGAGCAGTACTTC. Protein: CASSSTGRYEQYF.

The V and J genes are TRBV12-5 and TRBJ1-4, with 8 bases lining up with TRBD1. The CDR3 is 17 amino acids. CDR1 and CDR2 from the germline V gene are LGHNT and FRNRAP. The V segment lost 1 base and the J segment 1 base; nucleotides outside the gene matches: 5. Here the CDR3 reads CASGLDNRGGTNEKLFF. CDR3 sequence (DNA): TGTGCTAGTGGTTTGGACAACAGGGGGGGAACTAATGAAAAACTGTTTTTT.

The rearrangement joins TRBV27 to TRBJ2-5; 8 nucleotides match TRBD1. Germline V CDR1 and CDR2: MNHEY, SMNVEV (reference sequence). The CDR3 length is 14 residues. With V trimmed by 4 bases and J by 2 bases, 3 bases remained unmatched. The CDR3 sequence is CASSSYRGQETQYF. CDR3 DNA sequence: TGTGCCAGCAGTTCTTACAGGGGGCAAGAGACCCAGTACTTC.

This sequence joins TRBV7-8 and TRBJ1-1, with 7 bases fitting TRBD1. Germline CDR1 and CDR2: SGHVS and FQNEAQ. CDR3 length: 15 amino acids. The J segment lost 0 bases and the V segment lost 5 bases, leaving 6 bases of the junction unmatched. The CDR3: CASSPRQGVNTEAFF. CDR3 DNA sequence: TGTGCCAGCAGCCCGCGACAGGGCGTGAACACTGAAGCTTTCTTT.

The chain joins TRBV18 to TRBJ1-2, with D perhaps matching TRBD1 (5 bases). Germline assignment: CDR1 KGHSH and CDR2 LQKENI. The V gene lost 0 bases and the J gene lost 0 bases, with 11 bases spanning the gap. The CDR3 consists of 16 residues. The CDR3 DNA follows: TGTGCCAGCTCACCACCTAGCACAGGAGCTAACTATGGCTACACCTTC. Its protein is CASSPPSTGANYGYTF.

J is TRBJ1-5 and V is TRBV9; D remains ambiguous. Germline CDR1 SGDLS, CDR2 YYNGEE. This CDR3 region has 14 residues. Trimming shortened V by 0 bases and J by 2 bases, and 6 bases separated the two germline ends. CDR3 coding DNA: TGTGCCAGCAGCGTAGCCGGGGGCAATCAGCCCCAGCATTTT. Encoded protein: CASSVAGGNQPQHF.

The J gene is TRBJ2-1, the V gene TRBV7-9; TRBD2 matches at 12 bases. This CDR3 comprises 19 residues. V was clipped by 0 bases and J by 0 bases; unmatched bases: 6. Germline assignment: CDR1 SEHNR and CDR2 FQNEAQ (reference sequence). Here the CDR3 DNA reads TGTGCCAGCAGCTTAGCGTCCGGGACTAGCGGGCTCTCCTACAATGAGCAGTTCTTC. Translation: CASSLASGTSGLSYNEQFF.